This passage covers 2 T cell receptor beta chains from one sample sequenced in a study of OX40 agonist ivuxolimab in advanced cancers. Measured with immunoSEQ multiplex PCR; TCRdb has only the in-frame clones, and not every one. In the table there are some 81,000 clones, around nine tenths of which are singletons. This specimen was CD4+ or CD8+ T cells sorted from blood, taken in a trial of the OX40 agonist ivuxolimab. These receptors came from an adult with an advanced solid tumor such as melanoma, head and neck, liver or kidney cancer.

This clone is judged medium-sized. The chain couples TRBV28 to TRBJ1-2; D call uncertain. V was cut by 6 bases and J by 7 bases, with 9 bases left in between. From germline, CDR1 is MDHEN and CDR2 SYDVKM. This CDR3 has 11 residues. The CDR3 spells CASSSKVGYTF. The CDR3 bases are TGTGCCAGCAGCAGTAAAGTTGGCTACACCTTC.

This clone was seen only once. This sequence joins TRBV11-2 and TRBJ2-5; 7 nucleotides agree with TRBD1. The CDR3 consists of 15 residues. The germline CDR1 and CDR2 sequences are SGHAT and FQNNGV. Losses at the gene ends were 1 base for V and 7 bases for J; bases not matched to a gene: 9. The CDR3: CASSLATGERTTQYF. Here the CDR3 DNA reads TGTGCCAGCAGCTTAGCAACAGGGGAGCGGACGACCCAGTACTTC.